This TCR beta chain was sequenced during a study of cytomegalovirus exposure and HLA in healthy donors. Remarks on this clone: Relative to the germline gene, one junction end is altered; a read error may explain this.

PCR amplification relied on 60 Vbeta primers (plus 13 Jbeta primers). Here immunoSEQ multiplex PCR was the method, and the copy in TCRdb shows in-frame clones only, minus some. The profile shows fewer than 120,000 clones, roughly three quarters of them singletons. The material sequenced was PBMCs. The clonotype was recovered from a man younger than 40 in good health and CMV-seropositive.

Here the CDR3 reads CSSSLGGQDSYNSPLHF. The CDR3 DNA sequence: TGTTCCAGCAGCTTGGGGGGACAGGACTCCTATAATTCACCCCTCCACTTT. This chain uses TRBV7-9 with TRBJ1-6; 8 bases map to TRBD1. CDR1 and CDR2 from the germline V gene are SEHNR and FQNEAQ (reference sequence). The CDR3 is 17 amino acids.